The sequence of this TCR beta chain was determined in a study of cytomegalovirus exposure and HLA in healthy donors. In the PCR, 60 Vbeta and 13 Jbeta primers were used. Generated by immunoSEQ multiplex PCR, the TCRdb table keeps only in-frame clones and is missing some. The table records under 150,000 clones, under 70% of them present only once. In its sample, this clone was seen once. V was shortened by 4 bases and J by 7 bases, with 17 bases between the two germline ends. The CDR3 has 14 residues. Germline V CDR1 and CDR2: SGHRS, YFSETQ. The V gene is TRBV5-1, the J gene TRBJ1-2; tentatively, D is TRBD1 (6 bases). This receptor was obtained from a man younger than 35 in good health and CMV-seropositive. Material: PBMCs. CDR3 protein: CASSPDLDRRGYTF. The CDR3 region has the DNA TGCGCCAGCAGCCCCGACCTGGACAGACGTGGCTACACCTTC.